This passage covers 20 T cell receptor beta chains from one sample sequenced in a study of T cells after posttransplantation cyclophosphamide. Sequencing used immunoSEQ multiplex PCR; TCRdb keeps in-frame clones, though not all of them. The sample has tens of thousands of clones; around 80% are singletons. Treatment was busulfan-fludarabine conditioning, a marrow graft, and cyclophosphamide on days +3 and +4. The sequencing used CD4+ T cells sorted from blood, collected 1903 days after a stem cell transplant with posttransplant cyclophosphamide. The receptors were gathered from a female patient aged 35-55 years who received an allogeneic stem cell transplant from a related donor, was CMV-positive, and had no GVHD. Some T cells could come from the graft donor.

J is TRBJ1-5 and V is TRBV25-1; 10 bases map to TRBD1. The CDR3 runs to 16 residues. The J segment lost 2 bases and the V segment lost 1 base, leaving 2 bases of the junction unmatched. Germline CDR1 and CDR2: MGHDK and SYGVNS. In nucleotides, the CDR3 is TGTGCCAGCAGTGAATCAGGGACAGGGGGCAATCAGCCCCAGCATTTT. This sequence encodes CASSESGTGGNQPQHF.

This chain uses TRBV7-8 with TRBJ2-7, with D perhaps matching TRBD1 (7 bases). CDR3 length: 14 amino acids. V was trimmed by 5 bases and J by 5 bases, leaving 16 bases between them. Germline-derived CDR1 and CDR2 are SGHVS and FQNEAQ. CDR3 nucleotides: TGTGCCAGCAGCCAGGGGGGCAGGGACCACGAGCAGTACTTC. Translation: CASSQGGRDHEQYF.

V is TRBV4-2 and J is TRBJ1-4, with D maybe TRBD1 (6 bases). The V gene's germline CDR1 is LGHNA and CDR2 YNFKEQ. CDR3 size: 15 residues. V was pared by 2 bases and J by 6 bases, with 13 bases between. CDR3 sequence: CASSQRTGRDEKLFF. CDR3 nucleotides: TGTGCCAGCAGCCAAAGAACAGGGAGGGATGAAAAACTGTTTTTT.

The rearrangement uses TRBV6-5 and TRBJ1-1, with a possible D match to TRBD1 (5 bases). Trimming took 4 bases from V and 1 from J, leaving 7 bases between them. This CDR3 has 13 residues. The germline V gene has CDR1 MNHEY and CDR2 SVGAGI. DNA for the CDR3: TGTGCCAGCAGTTCGGACAAGAACACTGAAGCTTTCTTT. Amino acid sequence: CASSSDKNTEAFF.

The chain combines TRBV27 with TRBJ1-4; 7 nucleotides line up with TRBD1. Germline-derived CDR1 and CDR2 are MNHEY and SMNVEV (reference sequence). CDR3 length: 18 residues. The ends lost 7 bases at V and 0 bases at J; junction bases unmatched: 14. CDR3 in amino acids: CASTPTGVSRATNEKLFF. In DNA form, the CDR3 reads TGTGCCAGCACCCCTACAGGGGTATCTAGGGCAACTAATGAAAAACTGTTTTTT.

This clone was seen more than once but under ten times. This chain links TRBV4-2 with TRBJ1-2, with a weak D call TRBD1 (5 bases). V lost 0 bases to trimming and J lost 6 bases, with 14 bases between them. The CDR3 loop spans 15 amino acids. Germline values: CDR1 LGHNA, CDR2 YNFKEQ. The CDR3, as DNA: TGTGCCAGCAGCCAAGAGGGTCCGGGAGGGGATGGCTACACCTTC. Protein product: CASSQEGPGGDGYTF.

The chain has TRBV6-4 and TRBJ1-1; D perhaps matches TRBD1 (6 bases). CDR3 length equals 14 residues. Germline CDR1 and CDR2: MRHNA and SNTAGT. Trimming cost V 6 bases and J 0 bases, with 11 bases left between them. The CDR3 sequence is CASRPGQMNTEAFF. CDR3 coding DNA: TGTGCCAGCAGACCCGGACAGATGAACACTGAAGCTTTCTTT.

This chain joins TRBV28 and TRBJ2-5; 9 bases are a match to TRBD1. J was trimmed by 1 base and V by 5 bases; bases with no gene match: 5. CDR1 and CDR2 from the germline V gene are MDHEN and SYDVKM. The length of the CDR3 is 15 residues. The CDR3 here is CASSPMGQGQETQYF. DNA for the CDR3: TGTGCCAGCAGTCCCATGGGACAGGGCCAAGAGACCCAGTACTTC.

The chain recombines TRBV29-1 with TRBJ1-1, with TRBD1 as a possible D gene (6 bases). V lost 4 bases and J lost 1, with 16 bases in between. The CDR3 extends over 15 amino acids. Germline CDR1 and CDR2: SQVTM and ANQGSEA. CDR3: CSVGWRGRRNTEAFF. In DNA form, the CDR3 reads TGCAGCGTTGGGTGGCGGGGGCGAAGGAACACTGAAGCTTTCTTT.

This chain joins TRBV19 and TRBJ2-3, with D possibly TRBD1 on 5 matching bases. CDR1 LNHDA and CDR2 SQIVND come from the germline V gene (reference sequence). V was clipped by 5 bases and J by 4 bases, with 16 bases between them. The CDR3 sequence is 15 residues long. CDR3 sequence reads: CASSRYNRLADTQYF. The CDR3 coding sequence is TGTGCCAGTAGTCGGTATAACAGGTTAGCAGATACGCAGTATTTT.

A single count supports this clone. J is TRBJ2-1 and V is TRBV7-3; D may be TRBD1 (5 bases). V gave up 2 bases and J gave up 0 bases, with 11 bases separating them. The CDR3 is 16 amino acids. The V gene's germline CDR1 is SGHTA and CDR2 FQGTGA. In nucleotides, the CDR3 is TGTGCCAGCAGCTTAGTAGGGGCGAGCTCCTACAATGAGCAGTTCTTC. It encodes CASSLVGASSYNEQFF.

With respect to this clone: This may arise from a read error, as a much more abundant clone is one base away. Other DNA sequences in the sample encode the same CDR3. The chain is built from TRBV7-2 and TRBJ1-5, with D possibly TRBD1 on 5 matching bases. CDR3 length: 14 amino acids. Germline CDR1 is SGHTA and CDR2 is FQGNSA. Trimming took off 0 bases at V and 2 bases at J, with 5 bases between the two ends. Here the CDR3 reads CASSLAGGNQPQHF. DNA for the CDR3: TGTGCCAGCAGCTTAGCAGGGGGCAATCAGCCCCAGCATTTT.

The chain couples TRBV9 to TRBJ2-7; D may be TRBD1 (6 bases). The germline CDR1 and CDR2 sequences are SGDLS and YYNGEE. V dropped 4 bases and J dropped 3 bases, with 17 bases sitting between them. The CDR3 is made up of 15 amino acids. The CDR3 spells CASSLYSGTNYEQYF. The CDR3 DNA follows: TGTGCCAGCAGCCTTTACTCCGGGACAAACTACGAGCAGTACTTC.

This clone has just one count. The chain combines TRBV18 with TRBJ1-1; possible D gene TRBD1, 6 bases. The germline CDR1 and CDR2 sequences are KGHSH and LQKENI. There are 17 residues in the CDR3. V lost 0 bases, J lost 2 bases, and 16 bases lay in between. CDR3 DNA sequence: TGTGCCAGCTCACCACCTATCTCCGGACAGACCAACACTGAAGCTTTCTTT. Translation gives CASSPPISGQTNTEAFF.

The rearrangement joins TRBV29-1 to TRBJ2-5; weak D call: TRBD2 (5 bases). The CDR3 runs to 10 residues. V was cut by 5 bases and J by 7 bases, with 8 bases left in between. Germline CDR1 and CDR2: SQVTM and ANQGSEA. The CDR3 sequence is CSVFSGTQYF. CDR3 in DNA: TGCAGCGTTTTCAGCGGGACCCAGTACTTC. The full variable domain, rest sourced from reference TRBV29-1 and TRBJ2-5, is SAVISQKPSRDICQRGTSLTIQCQVDSQVTMMFWYRQQPGQSLTLIATANQGSEATYESGFVIDKFPISRPNLTFSTLTVSNMSPEDSSIYLCSVFSGTQYFGPGTRLLVL.

The chain links TRBV7-9 to TRBJ2-5, with TRBD2 identical over 10 bases. Germline values: CDR1 SEHNR, CDR2 FQNEAQ (reference sequence). The CDR3 runs 14 residues. The junction had 2 bases not matched to a gene; V was cut back by 4 bases and J by 3 bases. The CDR3 sequence: CASSSTSGEETQYF. The CDR3 DNA follows: TGTGCCAGCAGCTCCACTAGCGGGGAAGAGACCCAGTACTTC.

The CDR3 spells CASSALFPPPGQGYNEQFF. The CDR3, as DNA: TGTGCCAGCAGCGCCCTGTTCCCTCCACCGGGACAGGGGTACAATGAGCAGTTCTTC. This sequence joins TRBV9 and TRBJ2-1, with TRBD1 matching over 10 bases. CDR3 size: 19 residues. The V and J ends lost 3 bases and 4 bases, in that order; junction bases with no gene match: 16. Germline CDR1 reads SGDLS; CDR2 reads YYNGEE.

This chain uses TRBV29-1 with TRBJ1-5; 8 bases map to TRBD1. V trimming: 4 bases; J trimming: 6 bases; junction bases outside the gene matches: 8. CDR3 length equals 14 residues. CDR1 is SQVTM and CDR2 is ANQGSEA in the germline V gene. The CDR3 sequence is CSVGFGTGGQPQHF. The CDR3 nucleotides read TGCAGCGTTGGGTTCGGGACAGGAGGTCAGCCCCAGCATTTT. The full variable domain, in which reference TRBV29-1 and TRBJ1-5 provide the parts outside the CDR3, is SAVISQKPSRDICQRGTSLTIQCQVDSQVTMMFWYRQQPGQSLTLIATANQGSEATYESGFVIDKFPISRPNLTFSTLTVSNMSPEDSSIYLCSVGFGTGGQPQHFGDGTRLSIL.

The chain combines TRBV9 with TRBJ2-1; 9 bases align to TRBD1. The V segment lost 4 bases and the J segment 5 bases; nucleotides outside the gene matches: 7. The CDR3 runs 15 residues. CDR1 and CDR2 from the germline V gene are SGDLS and YYNGEE. CDR3 DNA: TGTGCCAGCAGCATTCGGGACAGGGCTAACAATGAGCAGTTCTTC. Encoded protein: CASSIRDRANNEQFF. Full variable domain (outside the CDR3, taken from reference TRBV9 and TRBJ2-1): DSGVTQTPKHLITATGQRVTLRCSPRSGDLSVYWYQQSLDQGLQFLIQYYNGEERAKGNILERFSAQQFPDLHSELNLSSLELGDSALYFCASSIRDRANNEQFFGPGTRLTVL.

V and J are TRBV11-1 and TRBJ1-6, with a weak D call TRBD1 (5 bases). Deletions cut 2 bases from V and 7 bases from J, with 15 bases between. The CDR3 length is 16 residues. CDR1 SGHAT and CDR2 FQDESV come from the germline V gene (reference sequence). CDR3 sequence reads: CASSLRFRTRNSPLHF. In nucleotides, the CDR3 is TGTGCCAGCAGCTTAAGGTTCAGGACACGAAATTCACCCCTCCACTTT.